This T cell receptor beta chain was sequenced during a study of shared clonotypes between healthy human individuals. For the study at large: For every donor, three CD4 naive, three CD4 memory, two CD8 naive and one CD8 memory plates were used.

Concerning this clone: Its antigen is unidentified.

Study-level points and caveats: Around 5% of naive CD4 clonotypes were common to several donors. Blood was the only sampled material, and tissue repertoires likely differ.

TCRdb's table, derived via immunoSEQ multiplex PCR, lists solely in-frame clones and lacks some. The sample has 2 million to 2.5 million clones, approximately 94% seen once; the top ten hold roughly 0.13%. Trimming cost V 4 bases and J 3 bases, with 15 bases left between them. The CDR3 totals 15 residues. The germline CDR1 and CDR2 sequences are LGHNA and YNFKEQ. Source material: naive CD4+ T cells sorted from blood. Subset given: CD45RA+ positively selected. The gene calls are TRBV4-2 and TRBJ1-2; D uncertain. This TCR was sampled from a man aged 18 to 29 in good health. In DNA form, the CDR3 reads TGTGCCAGCAGCCGAGAAGTGGGCGCCGACTATGGCTACACCTTC. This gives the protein CASSREVGADYGYTF.